Shown below are 27 T cell receptor beta chains from a single sample sequenced in a study of vaccination effects on CD4 cells after COVID-19. The table came from immunoSEQ multiplex PCR; TCRdb's copy has only in-frame clones and leaves some out. Of some 30,000 clones in the sample, under 80% were seen once. These receptors' antigens are unknown. Using viral peptide pools, the ViraFEST assay grew out antigen-specific CD4+ T cells prior to sequencing. Scientists isolated CD4+ T cells after a roughly 10-day culture period ended. Between March and December 2020, the person had a SARS-CoV-2 infection that PCR confirmed. The material was CD4+ T cells from PBMCs cultured with a peptide pool, obtained before COVID-19 vaccination. The receptors come from a human donor who had a prior SARS-CoV-2 infection.

The chain combines TRBV6-5 with TRBJ1-2; D is possibly TRBD1 (6 bases). The V gene's germline CDR1 is MNHEY and CDR2 SVGAGI. The CDR3 totals 14 residues. V was trimmed by 3 bases and J by 3 bases, leaving 11 bases between them. The CDR3 DNA is TGTGCCAGCAGTTATCTTCAGGGGTACTATGGCTACACCTTC. Its translation is CASSYLQGYYGYTF.

The V gene is TRBV6-5, the J gene TRBJ2-5; TRBD1 might be the D (5 bases). Trimming stripped 8 bases from V and 2 bases from J, with 18 bases between. The CDR3 extends over 15 amino acids. Per the germline V gene, CDR1 is MNHEY and CDR2 is SVGAGI. For the CDR3, the DNA is TGTGCCAGCGAAGGGGCGGCTCCCCAACAAGAGACCCAGTACTTC. The encoded protein is CASEGAAPQQETQYF.

The genes are TRBV7-2 and TRBJ2-1; the D call may be TRBD1 or TRBD2 (5 bases each). This CDR3 is 16 amino acids long. V was cut by 5 bases and J by 6 bases, with 20 bases left in between. CDR1 and CDR2 (germline): SGHTA, FQGNSA. This CDR3 reads CASSARGGRQGNEQFF. The DNA of the CDR3 is TGTGCCAGCAGCGCCCGGGGTGGTCGTCAGGGCAATGAGCAGTTCTTC. Complete variable domain (other parts from reference TRBV7-2 and TRBJ2-1): GAGVSQSPSNKVTEKGKDVELRCDPISGHTALYWYRQSLGQGLEFLIYFQGNSAPDKSGLPSDRFSAERTGGSVSTLTIQRTQQEDSAVYLCASSARGGRQGNEQFFGPGTRLTVL.

The V and J genes are TRBV11-3 and TRBJ2-7, with D maybe TRBD2 (5 bases). Deletions cut 1 base from V and 4 bases from J, with 14 bases between. Germline V gene sequence: CDR1 SGHNT, CDR2 YENEEA. The CDR3 is 15 amino acids. The CDR3 sequence is CASSLGLRAVYEQYF. CDR3 in DNA: TGTGCCAGCAGCTTAGGTTTGCGGGCAGTATACGAGCAGTACTTC.

This chain joins TRBV11-3 and TRBJ2-2; 10 bases map to TRBD2. The CDR3 is 17 amino acids. CDR1 and CDR2 from the germline V gene are SGHNT and YENEEA. V gave up 1 base and J gave up 7 bases; unmatched junction bases: 9. The DNA of the CDR3 is TGTGCCAGCAGCTTAGTGACAGTAGCGGGAGGTCTCGGGGAGCTGTTTTTT. Translated: CASSLVTVAGGLGELFF.

The V and J genes are TRBV15 and TRBJ2-1, with 10 nucleotides matching TRBD2. In germline, CDR1 is LNHNV, CDR2 YYDKDF (reference sequence). The CDR3 extends over 14 amino acids. Germline trimming cut 5 bases from V and 6 bases from J; bases unmatched to any gene: 4. CDR3 sequence reads: CATSARLAGNEQFF. The CDR3, as DNA: TGTGCCACCAGCGCCCGACTAGCGGGCAATGAGCAGTTCTTC.

The V and J genes are TRBV15 and TRBJ2-3, with D unclear. The CDR3 consists of 12 residues. Trimming left V 3 bases short and J 6 bases short, with 7 bases between. CDR1 LNHNV and CDR2 YYDKDF come from the germline V gene (reference sequence). The CDR3 nucleotides are TGTGCCACCAGCAGCACTTGGGATACGCAGTATTTT. The encoded protein is CATSSTWDTQYF.

This chain uses TRBV6-5 with TRBJ1-5; D is possibly TRBD1 (6 bases). V lost 7 bases to trimming and J lost 11 bases, with 21 bases between them. Germline V gene sequence: CDR1 MNHEY, CDR2 SVGAGI. This CDR3 has 14 amino acids. CDR3 sequence (DNA): TGTGCCAGCATGGCTGGAGGTTACCAGGGGACCCAGCATTTT. The encoded protein is CASMAGGYQGTQHF.

The chain employs TRBV30 and TRBJ1-6, with D perhaps TRBD1 (5 bases). The CDR3 extends over 15 amino acids. Germline V gene data show CDR1 as GTSNPN and CDR2 as SVGIG (reference sequence). The V and J ends lost 7 bases and 8 bases respectively, with 21 bases between them. The DNA for the CDR3 is TGTGCCTCTGGATCCTACGGGGCCCAGTATTCACCCCTCCACTTT. This translates into CASGSYGAQYSPLHF.

This clone occurred a few times. CDR3 DNA: TGTGCCAGCAGAATAAGGACAGGGCAGGGTAAGCCCCAGCATTTT. Translating it yields CASRIRTGQGKPQHF. V usage is TRBV28 and J usage is TRBJ1-5; 8 nucleotides align to TRBD1. There are 15 residues in the CDR3. Germline lookup yields CDR1 MDHEN and CDR2 SYDVKM. V lost 6 bases to trimming and J lost 8 bases; unmatched junction nucleotides: 12.

The chain recombines TRBV13 with TRBJ2-7, with 7 positions matching TRBD2. V gave up 3 bases and J gave up 3 bases; unmatched junction bases: 11. Germline CDR1 and CDR2: PRHDT and FYEKMQ (reference sequence). CDR3 length: 16 amino acids. The CDR3 DNA is TGTGCCAGCAGCTTTGCTAGCGGCCCCAAATACTACGAGCAGTACTTC. Its translation: CASSFASGPKYYEQYF. Full variable domain (missing parts from reference TRBV13 and TRBJ2-7): AAGVIQSPRHLIKEKRETATLKCYPIPRHDTVYWYQQGPGQDPQFLISFYEKMQSDKGSIPDRFSAQQFSDYHSELNMSSLELGDSALYFCASSFASGPKYYEQYFGPGTRLTVT.

The chain's CDR3 is CATSRGRSYEQYF. CDR3 sequence (DNA): TGTGCCACCAGCAGGGGGAGGTCCTACGAGCAGTACTTC. The gene calls are TRBV15 and TRBJ2-7; D may be TRBD2 (6 bases). V was clipped by 3 bases and J by 1 base, with 7 bases between them. Germline CDR1 reads LNHNV; CDR2 reads YYDKDF (reference sequence). CDR3 length: 13 residues.

This clone has only one observation. This chain joins TRBV4-1 and TRBJ2-1; TRBD1 matches at 7 bases. After removal of 3 bases from V and 7 bases from J, the junction contained 3 bases not matched to a gene. Per the germline V gene, CDR1 is MGHRA and CDR2 is YSYEKL. There are 13 residues in the CDR3. The CDR3 DNA follows: TGCGCCAGCAGCCACCCCAGGGGGAATGAGCAGTTCTTC. It translates to CASSHPRGNEQFF.

This chain connects TRBV19 to TRBJ1-4; D is possibly TRBD1 (5 bases). Germline loops: CDR1 LNHDA, CDR2 SQIVND (reference sequence). The CDR3 runs to 17 residues. The V and J ends lost 3 bases and 4 bases respectively, with 18 bases between them. CDR3 in amino acids: CASSMLGGALSNEKLFF. The CDR3 coding sequence is TGTGCCAGTAGTATGTTGGGAGGGGCGTTAAGTAATGAAAAACTGTTTTTT.

This clone was detected only a few times. The chain has TRBV6-6 and TRBJ1-6, with D hard to call. The CDR3 has 14 amino acids. With 11 bases removed from V and 7 bases from J, the gap between germline ends came to 18 bases. Germline assignment: CDR1 MNHNY and CDR2 SVGAGI (reference sequence). CDR3 sequence: CAVRFGSGNSPLHF. The DNA of the CDR3 is TGTGCCGTCCGGTTCGGGTCGGGAAATTCACCCCTCCACTTT.

The gene calls are TRBV9 and TRBJ2-3, with D possibly being TRBD2 (6 bases). The germline CDR1 and CDR2 sequences are SGDLS and YYNGEE. This CDR3 is built from 15 residues. Trimming stripped 1 base from V and 1 base from J, with 10 bases between. CDR3 region: CASSVRASGTDTQYF. The CDR3 nucleotides are TGTGCCAGCAGCGTACGGGCTAGCGGCACAGATACGCAGTATTTT.

The chain has TRBV4-1 and TRBJ1-5; D is unresolved. Deletions cut 0 bases from V and 7 bases from J, with 7 bases between. This CDR3 spans 13 amino acids. Germline CDR1 MGHRA, CDR2 YSYEKL. The CDR3 here is CASSQEVWQPQHF. CDR3 in DNA: TGCGCCAGCAGCCAAGAGGTGTGGCAGCCCCAGCATTTT.

This chain uses TRBV12-5 with TRBJ2-1, with D perhaps matching TRBD1 or TRBD2 (7 bases each). Trimming took 5 bases from V and 5 from J, leaving 19 bases between them. This CDR3 is 16 amino acids long. The germline gives CDR1 LGHNT, CDR2 FRNRAP. The CDR3 region has the DNA TGTGCTAGTGGTAGGGGGCCGGCGGGGGCCGACAATGAGCAGTTCTTC. Translating it yields CASGRGPAGADNEQFF.

The chain carries TRBV7-2 and TRBJ2-1; TRBD1 agrees at 10 bases. Germline-derived CDR1 and CDR2 are SGHTA and FQGNSA. V was pared by 5 bases and J by 5 bases, with 9 bases of the junction left unmatched. The CDR3 is 16 residues long. The CDR3 DNA is TGTGCCAGCAGCCCGCCGAGGGGACAGGGGAACAATGAGCAGTTCTTC. Translating gives CASSPPRGQGNNEQFF.

V is TRBV19 and J is TRBJ1-5; possible D gene TRBD1, 5 bases. The CDR3 loop spans 16 amino acids. Germline V lookup: CDR1 LNHDA, CDR2 SQIVND (reference sequence). Deletions cut 10 bases from V and 5 bases from J, with 24 bases between. CDR3: CATRTNVVLVHQPQHF. The CDR3 DNA sequence: TGTGCCACCAGGACAAACGTCGTTTTAGTACATCAGCCCCAGCATTTT.

J is TRBJ1-3 and V is TRBV18; D remains unclear. The ends were cut back, 3 bases at V and 4 bases at J, with 10 bases in the middle. Per the germline V gene, CDR1 is KGHSH and CDR2 is LQKENI. This CDR3 contains 14 residues. The CDR3 DNA sequence: TGTGCCAGCTCACCCCCGAGTGCGGGAAACACCATATATTTT. Protein sequence: CASSPPSAGNTIYF.

J is TRBJ2-7 and V is TRBV19; TRBD2 matches at 7 bases. This CDR3 comprises 15 residues. CDR1 and CDR2 (germline): LNHDA, SQIVND (reference sequence). V lost 2 bases, J lost 3 bases, and 7 bases stayed unmatched. CDR3 in DNA: TGTGCCAGTAGTATATCCTGGGGCGGGAGCTACGAGCAGTACTTC. As protein: CASSISWGGSYEQYF.

This clone turned up a few times. The CDR3 DNA follows: TGCGCCAGCAGCTTCCGGGACAGCTACAATGAGCAGTTCTTC. It is translated as CASSFRDSYNEQFF. This chain joins TRBV5-1 and TRBJ2-1; the match to TRBD1 covers 7 bases. The trim removed 2 bases at V and 3 bases at J, leaving 2 bases unmatched. This CDR3 spans 14 amino acids. CDR1 is SGHRS and CDR2 is YFSETQ in the germline V gene.

This clone was seen a few times. The rearrangement joins TRBV27 to TRBJ2-2; TRBD2 agrees at 10 bases. The germline V gene has CDR1 MNHEY and CDR2 SMNVEV (reference sequence). The length of the CDR3 is 17 residues. Trimming cost V 3 bases and J 6 bases; bases outside gene matches: 10. The CDR3 bases are TGTGCCAGCAGTTTTACTGGGGAGCGGGAGGGCTCCGGGGAGCTGTTTTTT. This sequence encodes CASSFTGEREGSGELFF.

The chain employs TRBV24-1 and TRBJ2-1, with 7 bases lining up with TRBD1. J was trimmed by 2 bases and V by 5 bases; bases with no gene match: 5. The CDR3 has 15 amino acids. Looked up from germline, CDR1 is KGHDR and CDR2 is SFDVKD. CDR3 coding DNA: TGTGCCACCAGTGCGAGGACAGGAGCCTACAATGAGCAGTTCTTC. It translates to CATSARTGAYNEQFF.

The chain is built from TRBV11-2 and TRBJ2-5; TRBD1 might be the D (5 bases). V lost 5 bases, J lost 0 bases, and 13 bases lay in between. Germline V CDR1 and CDR2: SGHAT, FQNNGV. CDR3 size: 15 residues. CDR3 protein: CASSPRGSDQETQYF. Written as DNA, the CDR3 is TGTGCCAGCAGCCCAAGGGGCAGCGACCAAGAGACCCAGTACTTC. The entire variable domain, with the rest obtained from reference TRBV11-2 and TRBJ2-5, is as follows: EAGVAQSPRYKIIEKRQSVAFWCNPISGHATLYWYQQILGQGPKLLIQFQNNGVVDDSQLPKDRFSAERLKGVDSTLKIQPAKLEDSAVYLCASSPRGSDQETQYFGPGTRLLVL.

This rearrangement joins TRBV6-1 to TRBJ1-5; 12 nucleotides line up with TRBD1. This CDR3 comprises 19 residues. V shed 3 bases and J 6 bases; nucleotides not matched to a gene: 15. CDR1 and CDR2 from the germline V gene are MNHNS and SASEGT. The CDR3 region has the DNA TGTGCCAGCAGTGAGCTCGGGACAGGGGGCGCAGGGTTCCGTCAGCCCCAGCATTTT. Encoded protein: CASSELGTGGAGFRQPQHF.